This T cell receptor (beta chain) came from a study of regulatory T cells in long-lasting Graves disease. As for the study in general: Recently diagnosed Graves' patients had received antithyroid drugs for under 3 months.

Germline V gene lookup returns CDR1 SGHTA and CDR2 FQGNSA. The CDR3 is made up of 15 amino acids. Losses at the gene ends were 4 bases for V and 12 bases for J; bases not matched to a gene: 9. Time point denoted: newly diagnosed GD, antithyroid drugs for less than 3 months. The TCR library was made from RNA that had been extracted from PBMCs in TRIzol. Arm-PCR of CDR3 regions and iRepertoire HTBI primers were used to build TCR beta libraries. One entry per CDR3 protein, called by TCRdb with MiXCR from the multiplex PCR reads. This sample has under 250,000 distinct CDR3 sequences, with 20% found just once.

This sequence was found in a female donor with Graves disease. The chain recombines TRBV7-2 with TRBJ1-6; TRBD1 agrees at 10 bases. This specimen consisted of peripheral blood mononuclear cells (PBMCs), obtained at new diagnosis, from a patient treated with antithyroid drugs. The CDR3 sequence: CASSSTGTGVQPLHF. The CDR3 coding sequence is TGTGCCAGCAGCTCGACCGGGACAGGGGTGCAACCCCTCCACTTT.